This T cell receptor (beta chain) was identified during a study of CD8 T cells in ankylosing spondylitis (dated by TCRdb to between 2016 and 2019). Study-level background: The study profiled T cell receptor beta repertoires in healthy donors and ankylosing spondylitis patients to find disease-linked TCR variants. In total, the full study cohort was made up of 85 to 140 healthy donors and approximately 27 ankylosing spondylitis patients. Samples of peripheral blood were taken, and for ankylosing spondylitis patients, synovial fluid was collected as well. Here is what the overall study found, with its caveats: A TCR beta motif made up of seven or eight highly homologous amino acid variants appeared to be characteristic of blood from ankylosing spondylitis patients. Some TCR beta motif variants had previously been reported in synovial fluid and blood of reactive arthritis patients, which suggested common disease-initiation mechanisms. The disease-linked clones had a CD8+ phenotype and were found at relatively low frequencies in peripheral blood. According to the report, matched synovial fluid samples from ankylosing spondylitis patients were significantly enriched for the disease-linked clones.

The listed sequencing device is Illumina HiSeq 2500. TCR beta libraries were prepared by quantitative 5'-RACE with molecular barcodes. Concerning the study's data processing: Disease-linked TCR variants were identified with a new computational method built on a probabilistic model of VDJ rearrangement. The raw public data were reprocessed by TCRdb itself: fastp quality trimming at Q25, MiXCR clonotype calling, in-frame beta chains only. Every CDR3 protein is listed once, alongside the most common genes and DNA of its rows. Here the V and J calls rest on TCRdb's processing, not on the authors' analysis. Recorded for this sample are roughly 150,000 distinct CDR3 sequences; more than 5.5% of them occurred a single time. The leading ten clones occupy 9.5% to 15% of the sample. About this clonotype: Its cognate antigen has yet to be identified. Nothing much larger sits one base from this clone, and base qualities are not available.

Cut back by 3 bases and 8 bases, the V and J ends lie 20 bases apart. The germline V gene yields LGHNA for CDR1 and YNFKEQ for CDR2. Taken from cysteine to phenylalanine, the CDR3 has 16 residues. This entry keeps only the CDR3 DNA: 48 bases, framed from base 1. The sequence derives from a female donor with ankylosing spondylitis or in good health (not recorded which). Sequencing used blood, either unsorted or a sorted T cell fraction (not recorded which). The sequence is built from TRBV4-2 and TRBJ2-1, and TRBD1 may be the D gene, going by 6 matching bases. Here the CDR3 is given as CASSQPVAGAFDEQFF. In nucleotides, the sequence is TGTGCCAGCAGCCAGCCCGTGGCAGGGGCTTTCGATGAGCAGTTCTTC.